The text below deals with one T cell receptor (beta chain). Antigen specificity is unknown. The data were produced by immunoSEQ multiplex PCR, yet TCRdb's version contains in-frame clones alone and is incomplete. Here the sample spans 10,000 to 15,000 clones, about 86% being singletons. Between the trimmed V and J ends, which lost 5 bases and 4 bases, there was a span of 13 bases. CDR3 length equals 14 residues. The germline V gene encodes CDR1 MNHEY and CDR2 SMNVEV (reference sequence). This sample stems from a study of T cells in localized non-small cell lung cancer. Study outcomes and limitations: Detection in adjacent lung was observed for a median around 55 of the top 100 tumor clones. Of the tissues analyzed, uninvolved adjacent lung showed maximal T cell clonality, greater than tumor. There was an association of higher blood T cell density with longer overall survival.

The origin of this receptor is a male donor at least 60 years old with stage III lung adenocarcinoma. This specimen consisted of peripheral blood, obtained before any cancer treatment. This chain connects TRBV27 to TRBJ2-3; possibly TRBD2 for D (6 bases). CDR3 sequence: CASSPPGGPDTQYF. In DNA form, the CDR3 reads TGTGCCAGCAGTCCGCCCGGGGGTCCAGATACGCAGTATTTT.